This T cell receptor beta chain was documented in a study of immune evolution from preneoplasia to lung adenocarcinoma (dated by TCRdb to about 2021). Study-wide context: No AAH lesions showed HLA loss of heterozygosity, compared with around 7% of AIS, 15% of MIA and less than 35% of ADC lesions. The study profiled immune contexture across lung adenocarcinoma precursors and invasive adenocarcinoma using immune gene expression, TCR sequencing and multiplex immunofluorescence. Resected precursor lesions (AAH, AIS, MIA) and invasive adenocarcinomas were compared against paired morphologically normal lung tissue. The sample size was set by how many specimens were available, not by a prior power calculation. The immune data were integrated with whole exome sequencing and methylation data obtained from the same cohort of nodules. The overall cohort comprised 45 to 65 patients with pulmonary nodules who underwent surgical resection. A total of some 53 patients contributed TCR sequencing data. The study reported that under 110 samples were used for TCR sequencing. POLYSOLVER was used to infer Class I HLA alleles from exome data, and LOHHLA was used to detect allele-specific HLA loss.

The immunoSEQ hsTCRbeta Kit was used to sequence TCR beta CDR3 regions from DNA. For the original study's pipeline: TCR sequencing data were analysed with the ImmunoSEQ Analyzer. T cell clonality was defined as 1 minus Pielou's evenness, as computed on productive rearrangements. T cell diversity was measured with the inverse Simpson index on productive templates. T cell density was TCR beta template counts normalized to usable DNA, estimated by amplifying and sequencing housekeeping genes. Two-sided Kruskal-Wallis tests were used to compare TCR metrics between histologic stages. Here the immuneACCESS table is served through TCRdb, limited to in-frame sequences with V and J called. Missing clones are a known gap in these copies; in checked studies unresolved V genes cover under half, and the rest lacks a known reason. V and J calls and clone size are copied from that table; D and trimming were computed from the DNA. Counted in this sample were about 1,500 clones; around 20% of them appeared once. The leading ten clones occupy about a tenth of the sample.

The patients had resection in Japan or China between 2014 and 2017. Histologic diagnosis of each case was confirmed independently by two lung cancer pathologists on H&E slides. Macro-dissection after pathologic assessment enriched premalignant or tumor cells for nucleic acid extraction. The AllPrep DNA/RNA FFPE Kit was used to isolate DNA from FFPE tissue. On this clone itself: Its target antigen remains unknown. No qualities accompany the bases; no much larger clone lies one base away.

The germline V gene yields SGHVS for CDR1 and FNYEAQ for CDR2. V trim: 0 bases; J trim: 12 bases; unmatched bases: 17. Counted from cysteine to phenylalanine, this CDR3 has 19 amino acids. This entry keeps only the CDR3 DNA: 57 bases, framed from base 1. Broader findings and caveats from the paper: Because every patient came from Japan and China, how well the results apply to Western populations was uncertain. Clonality was highest in normal lung, while later-stage lesions appeared to show lower clonality but higher T cell density and diversity. Top T cell clone frequencies were highest in normal lung and appeared to decrease progressively from AAH through AIS, MIA and invasive adenocarcinoma. Compared with EGFR-mutant or double wild-type lesions, KRAS-mutant nodules had the highest T cell clonality. The findings were based on association rather than direct causation, and larger cohorts with long-term follow-up and longitudinal biopsies were deemed needed.

The sample taken for sequencing was FFPE invasive lung adenocarcinoma tissue. The sample's cell subset or site, from its label and the paper: frankly invasive lung adenocarcinoma (ADC). The receptor was derived from a person between 50 and 69 years old with lung adenocarcinoma. The rearrangement combines TRBV7-6 with TRBJ2-1, with TRBD2 identical over 13 junction bases. The nucleotides read TGTGCCAGCAGCTTAGCCAACGGTGGCGGGACTAGCGGGATCGGAGCGCAGTTCTTC. Its amino acids are CASSLANGGGTSGIGAQFF. With the rest looked up from the reference TRBV7-6 and TRBJ2-1 genes rather than sequenced, the full variable domain is GAGVSQSPRYKVTKRGQDVALRCDPISGHVSLYWYRQALGQGPEFLTYFNYEAQQDKSGLPNDRFSAERPEGSISTLTIQRTEQRDSAMYRCASSLANGGGTSGIGAQFFGPGTRLTVL.